Listed here is a single TCR beta chain. Its target is not known. The data are from a study of T cells after yellow fever vaccination. A single record per CDR3 protein comes from TCRdb applying MiXCR to the 5' RACE reads. This sample has hundreds of thousands of distinct CDR3 sequences, with roughly 8.3% found just once. Study-wide results and caveats: Repertoires sorted by FACS could include abundant clonotypes that are contaminants from the bulk population. A faster peak, day 5 versus 15, was reached by the weaker secondary response.

The receptor was isolated from a man younger than 30 who received the YFV17D yellow fever vaccine. This sample comprised PBMCs, obtained 45 days after the first yellow fever vaccination.

This chain's CDR3 is CATSREGQGAWPQHF. CDR3 nucleotide sequence: TGTGCCACCAGCAGAGAGGGACAGGGTGCGTGGCCCCAGCATTTT. V usage is TRBV15 and J usage is TRBJ1-5; 9 bases map to TRBD1. The germline V gene encodes CDR1 LNHNV and CDR2 YYDKDF (reference sequence). The CDR3 covers 15 residues. Trimming cost V 0 bases and J 9 bases; bases outside gene matches: 6.